The clone carrying this TCR beta chain has a single count. The V gene's germline CDR1 is DFQATT and CDR2 SNEGSKA (reference sequence). V was pared by 0 bases and J by 8 bases, with 7 bases between. This CDR3 spans 11 amino acids. These data are taken from a study of T cells in localized non-small cell lung cancer. TCRdb keeps only in-frame clones here, not all; method: immunoSEQ multiplex PCR. The table shows tens of thousands of clones, with around 81% occurring only once. The clonotype originates from a woman between 35 and 70 years old with stage II lung adenocarcinoma. The V call is TRBV20-1, the J call TRBJ1-1; D ambiguous. Source: PBMCs, taken before any cancer treatment. The CDR3 bases are TGCAGTGCTAGAGACGGTGGGGAAGCTTTCTTT. This codes for CSARDGGEAFF.